These 14 T cell receptor beta chains were sequenced from one sample in a study of STAT5B mutations in CD4+ large granular lymphocyte leukemia. The data were produced by immunoSEQ multiplex PCR, yet TCRdb's version contains in-frame clones alone and is incomplete. Of tens of thousands of clones detected, roughly 79% appear once; the ten largest clones hold 3.5% to 4%. The source material was CD4+ T cells from blood buffy coats. The receptors derive from a human donor in good health.

The chain uses TRBV7-7 and TRBJ2-3; D possibly corresponds to TRBD1 (6 bases). Trimming cost V 5 bases and J 6 bases, with 12 bases left between them. The CDR3 has 13 amino acids. CDR1 is SSHAT and CDR2 is FNYEAQ in the germline V gene (reference sequence). This CDR3 is CASSARTADTQYF. In DNA form, the CDR3 reads TGTGCCAGCAGCGCCCGGACAGCCGATACGCAGTATTTT.

The chain joins TRBV9 to TRBJ2-7; D unresolved. Germline CDR1 is SGDLS and CDR2 is YYNGEE. The CDR3 is 15 residues long. Trimming left V 0 bases short and J 0 bases short, with 10 bases between. CDR3 residues: CASSVAEGASYEQYF. The CDR3 DNA reads TGTGCCAGCAGCGTAGCCGAAGGAGCCTCCTACGAGCAGTACTTC.

V usage is TRBV30 and J usage is TRBJ2-7; unclear D gene. In germline, CDR1 is GTSNPN, CDR2 SVGIG (reference sequence). This CDR3 contains 11 residues. V gave up 4 bases and J gave up 9 bases, with 13 bases separating them. In DNA, the CDR3 is TGTGCCTGGAAGACTGGGATCCGGCAGTACTTC. Translated, it gives CAWKTGIRQYF.

This clone was counted a few times. This sequence joins TRBV2 and TRBJ1-1; D is ambiguous. CDR3 size: 13 residues. V lost 6 bases to trimming and J lost 2 bases, with 10 bases between them. Germline loops: CDR1 SNHLY, CDR2 FYNNEI. Here the CDR3 DNA reads TGTGCCAGCAGCCGGCTGATTAACACTGAAGCTTTCTTT. Protein sequence: CASSRLINTEAFF.

The V and J genes are TRBV18 and TRBJ1-2; D is perhaps TRBD1 (5 bases). This CDR3 spans 16 amino acids. The germline V gene has CDR1 KGHSH and CDR2 LQKENI. With 3 bases removed from V and 1 base from J, the gap between germline ends came to 15 bases. CDR3 in amino acids: CASSPFQGAVNYGYTF. The DNA of the CDR3 is TGTGCCAGCTCACCGTTCCAGGGAGCGGTTAACTATGGCTACACCTTC. The whole variable domain, filled in from reference TRBV18 and TRBJ1-2, reads NAGVMQNPRHLVRRRGQEARLRCSPMKGHSHVYWYRQLPEEGLKFMVYLQKENIIDESGMPKERFSAEFPKEGPSILRIQQVVRGDSAAYFCASSPFQGAVNYGYTFGSGTRLTVV.

This sequence joins TRBV7-9 and TRBJ2-1; D perhaps matches TRBD2 (5 bases). The CDR3 sequence is 13 residues long. With 6 bases removed from V and 7 bases from J, the gap between germline ends came to 13 bases. CDR1 is SEHNR and CDR2 is FQNEAQ in the germline V gene (reference sequence). CDR3 sequence reads: CASRPWSGNEQFF. CDR3 bases: TGTGCCAGCAGACCATGGTCGGGGAATGAGCAGTTCTTC.

The rearrangement uses TRBV5-1 and TRBJ1-4; 9 bases match TRBD1. The germline V gene has CDR1 SGHRS and CDR2 YFSETQ. V was clipped by 0 bases and J by 8 bases; unmatched bases: 2. This CDR3 spans 14 amino acids. The CDR3 loop reads CASSLDRGREKLFF. DNA for the CDR3: TGCGCCAGCAGCTTGGACAGGGGGCGAGAAAAACTGTTTTTT.

V is TRBV7-3 and J is TRBJ2-7; D call uncertain. Germline V gives CDR1 SGHTA, CDR2 FQGTGA. There are 13 residues in the CDR3. V dropped 1 base and J dropped 7 bases, with 11 bases sitting between them. The CDR3 DNA sequence: TGTGCCAGCAGCTTAAGTTCCCTGGGGGAGCAGTACTTC. Its translation: CASSLSSLGEQYF.

V is TRBV23-1 and J is TRBJ1-5, with D perhaps TRBD1 (6 bases). TRBV23-1 is known as an ORF, though its function is uncertain. V was clipped by 6 bases and J by 2 bases, with 17 bases between them. The CDR3 contains 16 residues. The CDR3 coding sequence is TGCGCCAGCAGCCAGCACAGGGTAAAGTGCAATCAGCCCCAGCATTTT. Encoded protein: CASSQHRVKCNQPQHF.

Here the CDR3 reads CASSPGPDTQYF. The DNA of the CDR3 is TGCGCCAGCTCCCCAGGACCAGATACGCAGTATTTT. V usage is TRBV4-1 and J usage is TRBJ2-3; D gene ambiguous. This CDR3 is 12 amino acids long. Per germline, CDR1 MGHRA and CDR2 YSYEKL. Trimming took off 8 bases at V and 4 bases at J, with 10 bases between the two ends.

The chain recombines TRBV28 with TRBJ2-5; 13 bases fit TRBD2. The CDR3 loop spans 15 amino acids. The junction had 10 bases not matched to a gene; V was cut back by 10 bases and J by 5 bases. The germline CDR1 and CDR2 sequences are MDHEN and SYDVKM. The CDR3: CAIGTSGMPSETQYF. CDR3 DNA sequence: TGTGCCATAGGGACTAGCGGGATGCCGTCGGAGACCCAGTACTTC.

The chain uses TRBV7-7 and TRBJ2-7; 8 bases agree with TRBD1. This CDR3 has 13 residues. The V gene's germline CDR1 is SSHAT and CDR2 FNYEAQ (reference sequence). Losses at the gene ends were 5 bases for V and 7 bases for J; bases not matched to a gene: 7. CDR3 coding DNA: TGTGCCAGCAGCCTGGGGACAGGCCTAGAGCAGTACTTC. This gives the protein CASSLGTGLEQYF.

The V and J genes are TRBV7-6 and TRBJ1-1, with 7 bases that match TRBD1. Trimming removed 5 bases from V and 0 bases from J; junction bases left unmatched: 9. Germline V gene lookup returns CDR1 SGHVS and CDR2 FNYEAQ. The length of the CDR3 is 16 residues. In DNA form, the CDR3 reads TGTGCCAGCAGCCATAGTACAGGGGCCATGAACACTGAAGCTTTCTTT. Amino acids: CASSHSTGAMNTEAFF.

The V gene is TRBV29-1, the J gene TRBJ1-4; no firm D call. The CDR3 has 13 residues. Per the germline V gene, CDR1 is SQVTM and CDR2 is ANQGSEA. V dropped 4 bases and J dropped 8 bases, with 14 bases sitting between them. Written as DNA, the CDR3 is TGCAGCGTTGCCCCCTCAATGGTGGAAAAACTGTTTTTT. This encodes CSVAPSMVEKLFF. Drawing the rest from reference TRBV29-1 and TRBJ1-4, the complete variable domain is SAVISQKPSRDICQRGTSLTIQCQVDSQVTMMFWYRQQPGQSLTLIATANQGSEATYESGFVIDKFPISRPNLTFSTLTVSNMSPEDSSIYLCSVAPSMVEKLFFGSGTQLSVL.